These 13 T cell receptor beta chains share one sample of origin, sequenced in a study of OX40 agonist ivuxolimab in advanced cancers. Here immunoSEQ multiplex PCR was the method, and the copy in TCRdb shows in-frame clones only, minus some. The repertoire includes about 31,000 clones, around 80% of them detected once, and less than 25% sits in the top ten. The specimen comprised CD4+ or CD8+ T cells sorted from blood, sampled in a trial of the OX40 agonist ivuxolimab. The receptors stem from an adult with an advanced solid tumor such as melanoma, head and neck, liver or kidney cancer.

V usage is TRBV4-3 and J usage is TRBJ2-7; maybe TRBD2 (5 bases). Germline CDR1 reads LGHNA; CDR2 reads YSLEER. Trimming shortened V by 1 base and J by 2 bases, and 12 bases separated the two germline ends. CDR3 length: 15 amino acids. This CDR3 is CASSQARAGTYEQYF. The DNA of the CDR3 is TGCGCCAGCAGCCAAGCCCGGGCGGGTACCTACGAGCAGTACTTC.

The CDR3: CASSLRGLASPYEQYF. Written as DNA, the CDR3 is TGTGCCAGCAGCTTACGGGGACTAGCGTCCCCCTACGAGCAGTACTTC. This chain uses TRBV7-8 with TRBJ2-7; 10 bases align to TRBD2. The V gene end was trimmed by 2 bases and the J gene end by 2 bases; junction bases not matched to a gene: 6. This CDR3 has 16 amino acids. CDR1 SGHVS and CDR2 FQNEAQ come from the germline V gene.

The CDR3 region has the DNA TGTGCCAGCAGCCCATGGTCTAGGGGCTGGGCAACTAATGAAAAACTGTTTTTT. Its translation is CASSPWSRGWATNEKLFF. This sequence joins TRBV7-9 and TRBJ1-4; possible D gene TRBD1, 5 bases. The V end lost 5 bases, the J end lost 0 bases, and 19 bases lay between the germline ends. The CDR3 runs to 18 residues. In germline, CDR1 is SEHNR, CDR2 FQNEAQ (reference sequence).

The chain uses TRBV7-9 and TRBJ2-3; D remains ambiguous. The CDR3 length is 14 residues. The ends were cut back, 5 bases at V and 0 bases at J, with 9 bases in the middle. The germline V gene has CDR1 SEHNR and CDR2 FQNEAQ (reference sequence). CDR3 DNA: TGTGCCAGCAGCCCGACGACTAGCACAGATACGCAGTATTTT. Its translation is CASSPTTSTDTQYF.

This chain uses TRBV6-5 with TRBJ2-7, with 7 bases aligning to TRBD1. This CDR3 spans 11 amino acids. Trimming cost V 3 bases and J 12 bases; bases outside gene matches: 5. CDR1 and CDR2 from the germline V gene are MNHEY and SVGAGI. In nucleotides, the CDR3 is TGTGCCAGCAGTTATAAGGGGGCCAGGTACTTC. The encoded protein is CASSYKGARYF.

This clone has just one count. This chain joins TRBV30 and TRBJ1-1; 11 bases match TRBD1. With 2 bases clipped from V and 10 bases from J, the junction kept 6 bases outside the gene matches. CDR1 and CDR2 (germline): GTSNPN, SVGIG (reference sequence). The CDR3 runs to 13 residues. The CDR3 spells CAWSRGQGESAFF. CDR3 in DNA: TGTGCCTGGAGTCGGGGACAGGGGGAATCAGCTTTCTTT.

This clone was seen once. The rearrangement links TRBV5-5 to TRBJ1-4; 7 bases are a match to TRBD1. The CDR3 loop spans 15 amino acids. V was clipped by 0 bases and J by 8 bases; unmatched bases: 7. The germline CDR1 and CDR2 sequences are SGHKS and YYEKEE (reference sequence). CDR3 loop: CASSLEGAPGEKLFF. CDR3 sequence (DNA): TGTGCCAGCAGCTTGGAGGGGGCTCCGGGCGAAAAACTGTTTTTT.

This clone occurred once. The chain couples TRBV29-1 to TRBJ2-7; D gene ambiguous. Germline V lookup: CDR1 SQVTM, CDR2 ANQGSEA. Trimming took 6 bases from V and 4 from J, leaving 7 bases between them. This CDR3 is built from 10 residues. The DNA for the CDR3 is TGCAGCGTCGTGTATTACGAGCAGTACTTC. This translates into CSVVYYEQYF.

V gene TRBV28 combines with J gene TRBJ1-2; tentatively, D is TRBD1 (6 bases). The CDR3 contains 14 residues. Looked up from germline, CDR1 is MDHEN and CDR2 is SYDVKM. V was cut by 1 base and J by 8 bases, with 14 bases left in between. In DNA, the CDR3 is TGTGCCAGCAGTTTATTGGCAGGGGAAGGAGGCTACACCTTC. Its protein product is CASSLLAGEGGYTF.

V gene TRBV9 combines with J gene TRBJ2-5; D is uncertain. Trimming stripped 0 bases from V and 0 bases from J, with 12 bases between. CDR1 and CDR2 (germline): SGDLS, YYNGEE. This CDR3 has 16 residues. The CDR3 is CASSVGNWQYQETQYF. CDR3 nucleotides: TGTGCCAGCAGCGTAGGTAATTGGCAGTACCAAGAGACCCAGTACTTC.

This clone was detected only once. The rearrangement links TRBV2 to TRBJ1-2; D gene unclear. Germline V gene lookup returns CDR1 SNHLY and CDR2 FYNNEI. The CDR3 consists of 12 residues. V lost 1 base and J 4 bases, leaving 4 bases between the germline ends. The chain's CDR3 is CASSEDGYGYTF. The CDR3 nucleotides read TGTGCCAGCAGTGAAGACGGCTATGGCTACACCTTC.

The chain recombines TRBV19 with TRBJ1-5; no clear D. The CDR3 extends over 13 amino acids. Germline V gene data show CDR1 as LNHDA and CDR2 as SQIVND (reference sequence). With 5 bases removed from V and 3 bases from J, the gap between germline ends came to 8 bases. The CDR3, as DNA: TGTGCCAGTAGTCCCCTTTTCAATCAGCCCCAGCATTTT. Translation gives CASSPLFNQPQHF.

V usage is TRBV6-1 and J usage is TRBJ1-6; TRBD1 might be the D (6 bases). Germline V gene data show CDR1 as MNHNS and CDR2 as SASEGT. V gave up 4 bases and J gave up 5 bases, with 9 bases separating them. This CDR3 comprises 14 residues. CDR3 residues: CASSAGQDNSPLHF. In DNA form, the CDR3 reads TGTGCCAGCAGTGCGGGACAAGATAATTCACCCCTCCACTTT.